These T cell receptor beta chains were read from a single sample in a study of blood T cell repertoires in COVID-19. Profiled with immunoSEQ multiplex PCR; TCRdb holds only in-frame clones, not every one. The sample contains hundreds of thousands of clones, about 85% of which appear only once. Sequencing input: peripheral blood. The source is a young woman with acute or convalescent COVID-19. The CDR3 runs from the conserved cysteine through the conserved F or W. A D gene is named only where the DNA matches it firmly. Size tells how often a clone was seen (once, few, many) or the class of an expanded clone, and some rows leave it out.

J: TRBJ2-5
D: -
size: -
V: TRBV7-3
CDR3: CASSSPPETQYF
DNA: TGTGCCAGCAGCTCTCCCCCAGAGACCCAGTACTTC

J: TRBJ1-5
D: -
size: -
V: TRBV28
CDR3: CASSYREGLDQPQHF
DNA: TGTGCCAGCAGTTACAGGGAGGGCCTGGATCAGCCCCAGCATTTT

J: TRBJ1-2
D: -
size: -
V: TRBV9
CDR3: CASSSQDNYGYTF
DNA: TGTGCCAGCAGCTCACAAGATAACTATGGCTACACCTTC

J: TRBJ1-1
D: -
size: -
V: TRBV5-6
CDR3: CASSFGTEAFF
DNA: TGTGCCAGCAGCTTCGGCACTGAAGCTTTCTTT

J: TRBJ2-3
D: -
size: -
V: TRBV5-1
CDR3: CASGLTGFTDTQYF
DNA: TGCGCCAGCGGGTTAACAGGATTCACAGATACGCAGTATTTT

J: TRBJ1-1
D: TRBD1
size: -
V: TRBV11-1
CDR3: CASSAGGRNTEAFF
DNA: TGTGCCAGCAGCGCAGGGGGTAGGAACACTGAAGCTTTCTTT

J: TRBJ1-1
D: TRBD1
size: -
V: TRBV9
CDR3: CASSGGQLNTEAFF
DNA: TGTGCCAGCAGTGGGGGACAGTTGAACACTGAAGCTTTCTTT

J: TRBJ2-2
D: TRBD1
size: -
V: TRBV7-8
CDR3: CASSFGTGNTGELFF
DNA: TGTGCCAGCAGCTTCGGGACAGGGAACACCGGGGAGCTGTTTTTT

J: TRBJ1-6
D: -
size: -
V: TRBV4-1
CDR3: CASSQDRGEANSPLHF
DNA: TGCGCCAGCAGCCAAGACCGGGGGGAGGCAAATTCACCCCTCCACTTT

J: TRBJ1-4
D: -
size: -
V: TRBV2
CDR3: CASGQGRRDEKLFF
DNA: TGTGCCAGCGGCCAAGGCCGGAGGGATGAAAAACTGTTTTTT

J: TRBJ2-5
D: TRBD1
size: -
V: TRBV19
CDR3: CASSEDRGASRETQYF
DNA: TGTGCCAGTAGCGAGGACAGGGGGGCATCTCGGGAGACCCAGTACTTC

J: TRBJ1-1
D: -
size: -
V: TRBV6-5
CDR3: CASGRQAESGAFF
DNA: TGTGCCAGCGGAAGACAGGCTGAATCCGGTGCTTTCTTT

J: TRBJ1-5
D: TRBD1
size: -
V: TRBV19
CDR3: CASMTGGLGPQHF
DNA: TGTGCCAGTATGACAGGGGGCTTGGGTCCCCAGCATTTT

J: TRBJ1-2
D: -
size: -
V: TRBV3-1/TRBV3-2
CDR3: CASTSRVASGYTF
DNA: TGTGCCAGCACCTCGCGGGTAGCATCCGGCTACACCTTC

J: TRBJ2-7
D: TRBD2
size: -
V: TRBV6-1
CDR3: CASSDFLAGGVYEQYF
DNA: TGTGCCAGCAGTGATTTCCTAGCGGGAGGGGTCTACGAGCAGTACTTC

J: TRBJ1-1
D: -
size: -
V: TRBV28
CDR3: CASSSPEQGRTEAFF
DNA: TGTGCCAGCAGTTCACCGGAGCAGGGTAGAACTGAAGCTTTCTTT

J: TRBJ2-2
D: -
size: once
V: TRBV15
CDR3: CATSRDIGVDTGELFF
DNA: TGTGCCACCAGCAGAGATATAGGGGTCGACACCGGGGAGCTGTTTTTT

J: TRBJ2-5
D: -
size: -
V: TRBV7-6
CDR3: CASSLALRGEGETQYF
DNA: TGTGCCAGCAGCTTAGCGCTCAGGGGTGAGGGAGAGACCCAGTACTTC

J: TRBJ2-5
D: -
size: -
V: TRBV28
CDR3: CASSSGGGGEETQYF
DNA: TGTGCCAGCAGTAGCGGGGGAGGGGGCGAAGAGACCCAGTACTTC

J: TRBJ2-5
D: -
size: -
V: TRBV7-9
CDR3: CASSFGYGETTRETQYF
DNA: TGTGCCAGCAGCTTTGGTTATGGGGAGACGACTCGGGAGACCCAGTACTTC

J: TRBJ1-2
D: -
size: once
V: TRBV20-1
CDR3: CSARPGDGYTF
DNA: TGCAGTGCTAGACCCGGTGATGGCTACACCTTC

J: TRBJ2-5
D: TRBD2
size: -
V: TRBV14
CDR3: CASRPSGVSGETQYF
DNA: TGTGCCAGCCGCCCCAGCGGGGTCTCGGGGGAGACCCAGTACTTC

J: TRBJ2-3
D: -
size: -
V: TRBV7-9
CDR3: CASSLVGSTPDTQYF
DNA: TGTGCCAGCAGCTTAGTCGGGTCAACCCCAGATACGCAGTATTTT

J: TRBJ1-4
D: -
size: -
V: TRBV13
CDR3: CASSGKYEKLFF
DNA: TGTGCCAGCAGCGGCAAGTATGAAAAACTGTTTTTT

J: TRBJ1-5
D: TRBD1
size: -
V: TRBV28
CDR3: CASSLGTDNQPQHF
DNA: TGTGCCAGCAGTTTGGGGACAGACAATCAGCCCCAGCATTTT

J: TRBJ2-7
D: -
size: few
V: TRBV4-2
CDR3: CASSQDRGSSYEQYF
DNA: TGTGCCAGCAGCCAAGATCGGGGGAGCTCCTACGAGCAGTACTTC

J: TRBJ2-7
D: TRBD1
size: -
V: TRBV10-3
CDR3: CATNPVGTEAYEQYF
DNA: TGTGCCACCAATCCCGTTGGGACAGAGGCCTACGAGCAGTACTTC

J: TRBJ1-2
D: -
size: few
V: TRBV6-5
CDR3: CASTQGNSNYGYTF
DNA: TGTGCCAGCACCCAGGGGAACTCTAACTATGGCTACACCTTC

J: TRBJ1-2
D: -
size: -
V: TRBV5-4
CDR3: CASSLRQDGYTF
DNA: TGTGCCAGCAGCCTTAGACAGGACGGCTACACCTTC

J: TRBJ2-7
D: -
size: -
V: TRBV28
CDR3: CASSAQNSYEQYF
DNA: TGTGCCAGCAGCGCACAGAATTCCTACGAGCAGTACTTC

J: TRBJ1-1
D: -
size: -
V: TRBV7-9
CDR3: CASSERALNTEAFF
DNA: TGTGCCAGCAGTGAGCGGGCGTTGAACACTGAAGCTTTCTTT

J: TRBJ1-5
D: -
size: -
V: TRBV13
CDR3: CASSPRGQPQHF
DNA: TGTGCCAGCAGCCCTCGAGGACAGCCCCAGCATTTT

J: TRBJ2-7
D: TRBD2
size: -
V: TRBV6-1
CDR3: CASSDASGGFGSYEQYF
DNA: TGTGCCAGCAGTGATGCTAGCGGGGGGTTCGGCTCCTACGAGCAGTACTTC

J: TRBJ1-1
D: TRBD1
size: -
V: TRBV2
CDR3: CASSELQGWTNTEAFF
DNA: TGTGCCAGCAGTGAACTACAGGGGTGGACGAACACTGAAGCTTTCTTT

J: TRBJ2-5
D: -
size: -
V: TRBV27
CDR3: CASSPGGGRGTQYF
DNA: TGTGCCAGCAGTCCCGGTGGAGGTAGAGGGACCCAGTACTTC

J: TRBJ2-1
D: TRBD2
size: -
V: TRBV19
CDR3: CASSIGRTSAYNEQFF
DNA: TGTGCCAGTAGTATAGGGCGGACTAGCGCTTACAATGAGCAGTTCTTC

J: TRBJ2-1
D: TRBD2
size: -
V: TRBV28
CDR3: CASISGRNYNEQFF
DNA: TGTGCCAGCATCAGCGGGAGGAATTACAATGAGCAGTTCTTC

J: TRBJ1-2
D: TRBD1
size: few
V: TRBV29-1
CDR3: CSVHYRDRDMSYTF
DNA: TGCAGCGTGCACTACCGGGACAGGGATATGAGCTACACCTTC

J: TRBJ1-6
D: -
size: -
V: TRBV5-1
CDR3: CASSPGQTNSPLHF
DNA: TGCGCCAGCAGCCCTGGACAGACTAATTCACCCCTCCACTTT

J: TRBJ1-2
D: TRBD1
size: -
V: TRBV5-4
CDR3: CASSPDREDYTF
DNA: TGTGCCAGCAGCCCGGACAGGGAGGACTACACCTTC

J: TRBJ2-3
D: TRBD1
size: -
V: TRBV12-5
CDR3: CASGLDRDRWDTQYF
DNA: TGTGCTAGTGGGCTGGACAGGGATCGTTGGGATACGCAGTATTTT

J: TRBJ2-1
D: TRBD2
size: -
V: TRBV15
CDR3: CATSRGARLAGYNEQFF
DNA: TGTGCCACCAGCAGGGGGGCCCGACTAGCGGGGTACAATGAGCAGTTCTTC

J: TRBJ1-3
D: -
size: -
V: TRBV14
CDR3: CASKKGGNTIYF
DNA: TGTGCCAGCAAAAAGGGGGGAAACACCATATATTTT

J: TRBJ2-5
D: -
size: -
V: TRBV11-1
CDR3: CASSSIWTQETQYF
DNA: TGTGCCAGCAGCTCAATCTGGACTCAAGAGACCCAGTACTTC

J: TRBJ1-6
D: TRBD1
size: -
V: TRBV28
CDR3: CASSNQGANSPLHF
DNA: TGTGCCAGCAGTAATCAGGGGGCTAATTCACCCCTCCACTTT

J: TRBJ2-3
D: TRBD2
size: -
V: TRBV19
CDR3: CASSMKSSGRYTDTQYF
DNA: TGTGCCAGTAGTATGAAATCTAGCGGGAGGTACACAGATACGCAGTATTTT

J: TRBJ2-1
D: -
size: -
V: TRBV7-2
CDR3: CASSLVTADNEQFF
DNA: TGTGCCAGCAGCTTAGTTACCGCGGACAATGAGCAGTTCTTC

J: TRBJ2-3
D: -
size: -
V: TRBV30
CDR3: CAWTYTSGSGDTQYF
DNA: TGTGCCTGGACCTATACTAGTGGTTCGGGAGATACGCAGTATTTT

J: TRBJ1-1
D: -
size: -
V: TRBV19
CDR3: CASSQGMNTEAFF
DNA: TGTGCCAGTAGTCAGGGGATGAACACTGAAGCTTTCTTT

J: TRBJ1-6
D: TRBD1
size: -
V: TRBV6-6
CDR3: CASSYSGQSHNSPLHF
DNA: TGTGCCAGCAGTTACTCGGGACAGTCACATAATTCACCCCTCCACTTT

J: TRBJ1-5
D: -
size: -
V: TRBV19
CDR3: CASSWGEWQPQHF
DNA: TGTGCCAGTAGCTGGGGGGAATGGCAGCCCCAGCATTTT